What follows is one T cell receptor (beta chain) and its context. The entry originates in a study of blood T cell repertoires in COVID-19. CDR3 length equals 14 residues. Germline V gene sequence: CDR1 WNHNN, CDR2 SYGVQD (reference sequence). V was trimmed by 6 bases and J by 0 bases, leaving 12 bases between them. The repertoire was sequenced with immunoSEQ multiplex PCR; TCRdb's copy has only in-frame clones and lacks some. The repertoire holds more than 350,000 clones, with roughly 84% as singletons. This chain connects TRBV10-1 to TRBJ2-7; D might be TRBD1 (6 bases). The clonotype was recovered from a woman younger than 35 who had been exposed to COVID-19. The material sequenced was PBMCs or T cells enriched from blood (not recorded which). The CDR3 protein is CASSPGAPSYEQYF. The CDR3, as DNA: TGCGCCAGCAGCCCAGGGGCCCCCTCCTACGAGCAGTACTTC.